This paragraph reports one TCR beta chain. Its antigen is not yet known. Nothing much larger sits one base from this clone, and base qualities are not available. The data derive from a study of control samples from healthy donors and cancer patients (dated by TCRdb to about 2020). The receptor library was made with the immunoSEQ multiplex PCR assay. The clones in this table, taken by TCRdb from immuneACCESS, are in-frame only. Not every clone is retained; where verified, under half of the shortfall comes from an unresolved V gene, and the cause of the rest is unknown. Present in this sample are about 150,000 clones, 75% to 95% of which were seen just once. The ten largest clones add up to around 2% of the sample. From a lookup of the germline V gene, CDR1 and CDR2 are MNHEY and SVGAGI. Compared with germline, V lacks 6 bases and J lacks 1 base; bases without a gene match: 2. The CDR3 spans 14 residues, from the cysteine through the phenylalanine. The only DNA kept is the CDR3, 42 bases in frame from the first base.

The sequence was collected from a woman in her forties in good health. The rearrangement joined TRBV6-5 to TRBJ2-3; TRBD1 agrees with 9 junctional bases. What was sequenced was blood. The DNA sequence reads TGTGCCAGCAGGCGGACAGGGGGCACAGATACGCAGTATTTT. This codes for CASRRTGGTDTQYF.